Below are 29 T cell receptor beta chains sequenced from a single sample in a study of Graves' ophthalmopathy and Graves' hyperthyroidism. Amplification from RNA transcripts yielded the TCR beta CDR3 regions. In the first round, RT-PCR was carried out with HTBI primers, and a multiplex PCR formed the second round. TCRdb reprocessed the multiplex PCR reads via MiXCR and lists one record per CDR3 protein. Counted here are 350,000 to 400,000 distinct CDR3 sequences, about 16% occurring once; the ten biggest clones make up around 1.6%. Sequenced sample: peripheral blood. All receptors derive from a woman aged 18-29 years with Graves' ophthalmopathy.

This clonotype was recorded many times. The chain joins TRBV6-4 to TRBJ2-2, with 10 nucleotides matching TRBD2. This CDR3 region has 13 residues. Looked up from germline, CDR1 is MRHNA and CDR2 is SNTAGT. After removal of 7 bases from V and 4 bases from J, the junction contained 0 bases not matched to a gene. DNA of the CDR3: TGTGCCAGCACTAGCGGGAGCACCGGGGAGCTGTTTTTT. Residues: CASTSGSTGELFF.

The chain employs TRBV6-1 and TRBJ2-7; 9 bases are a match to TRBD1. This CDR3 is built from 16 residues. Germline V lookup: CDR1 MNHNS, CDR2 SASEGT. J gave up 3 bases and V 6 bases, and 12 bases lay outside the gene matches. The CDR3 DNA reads TGTGCCAGCAGACTATTTGGACAGGGGAAAGACTACGAGCAGTACTTC. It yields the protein CASRLFGQGKDYEQYF.

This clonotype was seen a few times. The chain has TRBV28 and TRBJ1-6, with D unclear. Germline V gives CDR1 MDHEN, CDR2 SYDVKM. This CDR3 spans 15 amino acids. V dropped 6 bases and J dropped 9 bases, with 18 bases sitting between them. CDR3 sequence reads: CASRYRSVSSSPLHF. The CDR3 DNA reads TGTGCCAGCAGATACCGGTCGGTCTCGAGTTCACCCCTCCACTTT.

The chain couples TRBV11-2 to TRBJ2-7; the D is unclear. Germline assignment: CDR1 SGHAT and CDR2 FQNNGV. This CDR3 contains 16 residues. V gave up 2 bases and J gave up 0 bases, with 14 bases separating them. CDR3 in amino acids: CASSLPSAELSYEQYF. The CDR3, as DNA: TGTGCCAGCAGCTTACCCTCCGCAGAACTCTCCTACGAGCAGTACTTC.

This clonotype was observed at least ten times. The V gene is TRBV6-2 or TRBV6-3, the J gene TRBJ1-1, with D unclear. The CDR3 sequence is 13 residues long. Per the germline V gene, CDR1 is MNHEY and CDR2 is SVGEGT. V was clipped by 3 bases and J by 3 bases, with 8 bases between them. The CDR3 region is CASSYAGYTEAFF. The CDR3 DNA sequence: TGTGCCAGCAGTTATGCGGGATACACTGAAGCTTTCTTT.

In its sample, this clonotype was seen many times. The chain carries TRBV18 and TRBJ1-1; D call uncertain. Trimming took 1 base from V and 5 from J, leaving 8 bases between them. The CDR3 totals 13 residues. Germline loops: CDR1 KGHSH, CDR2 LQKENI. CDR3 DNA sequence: TGTGCCAGCTCACCACAAAGAGAGACTGAAGCTTTCTTT. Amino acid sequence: CASSPQRETEAFF.

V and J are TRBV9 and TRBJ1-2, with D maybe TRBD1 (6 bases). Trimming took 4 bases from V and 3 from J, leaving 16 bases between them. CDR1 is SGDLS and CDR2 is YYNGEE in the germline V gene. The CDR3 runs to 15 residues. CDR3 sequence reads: CASSPDPGVHYGYTF. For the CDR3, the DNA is TGTGCCAGCAGCCCAGACCCAGGGGTCCACTATGGCTACACCTTC.

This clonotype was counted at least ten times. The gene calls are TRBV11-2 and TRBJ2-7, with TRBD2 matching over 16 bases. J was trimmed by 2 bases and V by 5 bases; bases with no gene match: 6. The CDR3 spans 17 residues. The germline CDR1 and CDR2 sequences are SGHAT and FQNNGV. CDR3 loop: CASSRGTSGRGTYEQYF. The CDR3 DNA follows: TGTGCCAGCAGCCGAGGGACTAGCGGGAGGGGGACCTACGAGCAGTACTTC.

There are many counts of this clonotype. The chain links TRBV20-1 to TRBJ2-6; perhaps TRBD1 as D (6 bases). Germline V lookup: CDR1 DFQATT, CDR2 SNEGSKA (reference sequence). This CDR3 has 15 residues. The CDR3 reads CASGRGSSGANVLTF. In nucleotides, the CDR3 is TGCGCGAGCGGCAGGGGAAGTTCTGGGGCCAACGTCCTGACTTTC.

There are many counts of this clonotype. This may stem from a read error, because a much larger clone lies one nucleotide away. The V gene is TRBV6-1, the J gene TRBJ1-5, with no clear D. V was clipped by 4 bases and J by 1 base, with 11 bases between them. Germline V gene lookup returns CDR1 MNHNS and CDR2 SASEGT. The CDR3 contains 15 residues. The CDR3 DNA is TGTGCCAGCAGTGGAGGACGGGGAAGCAATCAGCCCCAGCATTTT. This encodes CASSGGRGSNQPQHF.

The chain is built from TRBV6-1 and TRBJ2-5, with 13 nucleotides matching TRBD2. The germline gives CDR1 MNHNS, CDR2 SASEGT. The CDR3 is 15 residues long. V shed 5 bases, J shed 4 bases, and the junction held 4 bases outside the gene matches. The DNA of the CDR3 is TGTGCCAGCAGTAGGACTAGCGGGAGTTTAGAGACCCAGTACTTC. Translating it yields CASSRTSGSLETQYF.

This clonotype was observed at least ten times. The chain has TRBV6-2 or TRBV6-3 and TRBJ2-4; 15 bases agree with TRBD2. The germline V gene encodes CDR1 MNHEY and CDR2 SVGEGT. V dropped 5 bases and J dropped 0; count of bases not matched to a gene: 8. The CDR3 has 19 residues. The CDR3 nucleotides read TGTGCCAGCAGTGGGACTAGCGGGAGGACTACCTCAGCCAAAAACATTCAGTACTTC. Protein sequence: CASSGTSGRTTSAKNIQYF.

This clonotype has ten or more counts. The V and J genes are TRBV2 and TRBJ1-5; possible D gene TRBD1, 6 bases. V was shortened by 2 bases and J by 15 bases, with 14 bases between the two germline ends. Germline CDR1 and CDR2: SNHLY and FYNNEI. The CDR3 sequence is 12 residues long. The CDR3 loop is CASSESGQIAHF. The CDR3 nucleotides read TGTGCCAGCAGTGAATCCGGACAGATTGCGCATTTT.

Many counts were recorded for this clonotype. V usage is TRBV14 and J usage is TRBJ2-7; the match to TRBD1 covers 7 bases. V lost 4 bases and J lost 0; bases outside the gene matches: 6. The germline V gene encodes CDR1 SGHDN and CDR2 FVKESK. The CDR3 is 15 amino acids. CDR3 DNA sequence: TGTGCCAGCAGCCGTAAACAGGGGTTCTCCTACGAGCAGTACTTC. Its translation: CASSRKQGFSYEQYF.

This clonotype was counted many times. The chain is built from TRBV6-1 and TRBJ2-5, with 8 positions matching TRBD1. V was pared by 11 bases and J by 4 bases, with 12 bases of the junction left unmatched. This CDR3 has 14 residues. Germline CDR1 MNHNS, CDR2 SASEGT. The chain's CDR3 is CASETRGLGETQYF. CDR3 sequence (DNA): TGTGCCTCTGAGACCAGGGGGCTAGGAGAGACCCAGTACTTC.

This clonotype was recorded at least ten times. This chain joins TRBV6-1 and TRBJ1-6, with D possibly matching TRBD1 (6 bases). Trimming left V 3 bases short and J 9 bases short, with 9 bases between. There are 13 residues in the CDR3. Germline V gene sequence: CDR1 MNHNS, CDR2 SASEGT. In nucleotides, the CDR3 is TGTGCCAGCAGTGAGGGGGGCGGTTCACCCCTCCACTTT. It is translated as CASSEGGGSPLHF.

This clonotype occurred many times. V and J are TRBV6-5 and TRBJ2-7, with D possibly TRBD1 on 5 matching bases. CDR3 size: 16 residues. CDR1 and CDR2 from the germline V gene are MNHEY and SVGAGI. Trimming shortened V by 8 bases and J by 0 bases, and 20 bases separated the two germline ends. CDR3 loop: CASGLQLDRPSYEQYF. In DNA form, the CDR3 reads TGTGCCAGCGGTTTACAACTCGACAGACCCTCCTACGAGCAGTACTTC.

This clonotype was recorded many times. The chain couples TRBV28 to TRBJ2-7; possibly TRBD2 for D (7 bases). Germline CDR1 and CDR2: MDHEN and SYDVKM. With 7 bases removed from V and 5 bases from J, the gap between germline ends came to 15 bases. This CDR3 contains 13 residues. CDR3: CASTRGGRDEQYF. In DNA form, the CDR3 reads TGTGCCAGCACTAGGGGGGGCCGAGACGAGCAGTACTTC.

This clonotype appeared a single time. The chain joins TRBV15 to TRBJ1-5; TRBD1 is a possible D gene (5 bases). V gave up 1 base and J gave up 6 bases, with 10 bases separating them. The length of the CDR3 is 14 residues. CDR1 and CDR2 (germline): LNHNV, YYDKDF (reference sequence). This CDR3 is CATSRGSGLQPQHF. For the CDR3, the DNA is TGTGCCACCAGCAGAGGGTCGGGGCTTCAGCCCCAGCATTTT.

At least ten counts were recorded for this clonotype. The CDR3 bases are TGCAGTGCTAGAGATGACAGTTACAATGAGCAGTTCTTC. This sequence encodes CSARDDSYNEQFF. This chain connects TRBV20-1 to TRBJ2-1; D may be TRBD1 (5 bases). The germline gives CDR1 DFQATT, CDR2 SNEGSKA (reference sequence). CDR3 length: 13 residues. V gave up 0 bases and J gave up 4 bases, with 7 bases separating them.

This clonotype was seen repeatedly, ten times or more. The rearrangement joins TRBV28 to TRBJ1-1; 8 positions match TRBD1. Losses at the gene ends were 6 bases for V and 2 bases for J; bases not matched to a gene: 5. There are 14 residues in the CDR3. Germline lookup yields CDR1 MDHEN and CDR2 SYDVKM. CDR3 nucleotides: TGTGCCAGCAGGCTTACAGGGGGTAACACTGAAGCTTTCTTT. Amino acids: CASRLTGGNTEAFF.

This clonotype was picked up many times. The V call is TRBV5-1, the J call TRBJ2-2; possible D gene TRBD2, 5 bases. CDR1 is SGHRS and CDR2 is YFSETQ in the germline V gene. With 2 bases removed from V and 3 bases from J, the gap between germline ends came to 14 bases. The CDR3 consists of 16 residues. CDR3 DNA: TGCGCCAGCAGCTTAATAGCCGGGGATTACACCGGGGAGCTGTTTTTT. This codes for CASSLIAGDYTGELFF.

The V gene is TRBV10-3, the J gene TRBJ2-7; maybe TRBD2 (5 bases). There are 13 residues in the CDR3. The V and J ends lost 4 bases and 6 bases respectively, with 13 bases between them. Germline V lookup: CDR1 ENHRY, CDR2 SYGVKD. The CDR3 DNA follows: TGTGCCATCAGTGGTCTCGGGGAGTCCGAGCAGTACTTC. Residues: CAISGLGESEQYF.

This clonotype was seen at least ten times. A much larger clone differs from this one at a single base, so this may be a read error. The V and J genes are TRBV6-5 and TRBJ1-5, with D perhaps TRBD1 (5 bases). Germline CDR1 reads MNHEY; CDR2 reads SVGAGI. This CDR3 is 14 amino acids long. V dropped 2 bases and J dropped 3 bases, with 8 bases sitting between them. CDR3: CASSYPGYNQPQHF. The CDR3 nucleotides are TGTGCCAGCAGTTACCCAGGGTACAATCAGCCCCAGCATTTT.

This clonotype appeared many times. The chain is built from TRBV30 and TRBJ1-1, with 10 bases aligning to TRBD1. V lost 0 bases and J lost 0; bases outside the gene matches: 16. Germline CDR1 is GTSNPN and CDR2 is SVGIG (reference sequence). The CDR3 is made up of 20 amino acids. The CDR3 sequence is CAWSVPLRRDRGELNTEAFF. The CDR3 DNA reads TGTGCCTGGAGTGTTCCACTCCGCCGGGACAGGGGAGAACTGAACACTGAAGCTTTCTTT.

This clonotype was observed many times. The DNA for the CDR3 is TGCAGTGCTAGGCCAGGGACTAGCGTCGAGACCCAGTACTTC. Protein product: CSARPGTSVETQYF. This chain links TRBV20-1 with TRBJ2-5; TRBD2 matches 10 bases. V lost 3 bases, J lost 5 bases, and 6 bases stayed unmatched. This CDR3 spans 14 amino acids. Germline values: CDR1 DFQATT, CDR2 SNEGSKA (reference sequence).

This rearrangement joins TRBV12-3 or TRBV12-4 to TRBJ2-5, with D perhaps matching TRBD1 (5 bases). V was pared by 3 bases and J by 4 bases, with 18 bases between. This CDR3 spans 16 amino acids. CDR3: CASSFRRVKVGETQYF. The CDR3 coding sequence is TGTGCCAGCAGTTTCCGCAGGGTCAAAGTGGGAGAGACCCAGTACTTC.

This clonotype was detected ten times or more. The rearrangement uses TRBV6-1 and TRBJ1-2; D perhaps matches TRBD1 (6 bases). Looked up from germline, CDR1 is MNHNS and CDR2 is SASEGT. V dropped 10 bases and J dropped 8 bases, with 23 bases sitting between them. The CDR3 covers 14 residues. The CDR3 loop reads CATAGGARGRGYTF. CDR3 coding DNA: TGTGCCACCGCGGGGGGGGCGAGAGGTCGGGGCTACACCTTC.

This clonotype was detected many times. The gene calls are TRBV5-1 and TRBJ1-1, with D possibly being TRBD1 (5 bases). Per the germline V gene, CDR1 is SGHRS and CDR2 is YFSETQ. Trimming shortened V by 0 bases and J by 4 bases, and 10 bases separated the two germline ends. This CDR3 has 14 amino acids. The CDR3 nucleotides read TGCGCCAGCAGCTTGGAAACCACAGGCACTGAAGCTTTCTTT. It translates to CASSLETTGTEAFF.